The clone carrying this TCR beta chain was counted between two and nine times. The antigen is not known. The germline gene is not matched at one end of the junction; a read error may be the cause. Alongside a J-beta primer mix, a sample-barcoded 5' primer served in a second PCR lasting about 7 to 12 cycles. TCRdb recomputed calls from the 5' RACE reads with MiXCR, one row per CDR3 protein. The repertoire holds some 1.5 million distinct CDR3 sequences, with 25% to 30% as singletons. The CDR3 runs to 18 residues. Germline lookup yields CDR1 SGHRS and CDR2 YFSETQ. The entry originates in a study of blood T cells in healthy people across ages. Study-level results: Roughly linear age-related decline in beta diversity appeared, significant by age around 36. PBMC samples, being unsorted, prevented any conclusive comparison of naive and antigen-experienced cells. There was a strong correlation between TCR beta diversity and naive T cell percentage.

Per-sample yields of isolated PBMCs were at least 6 million. This chain joins TRBV5-1 and TRBJ2-1; 7 bases line up with TRBD2. The sequence was collected from a woman under 40 in good health. The specimen sequenced was blood. The CDR3: CASNALGASGKGGDERFF. The CDR3 DNA is TGCGCCAGCAACGCGCTCGGGGCTAGCGGCAAGGGTGGCGATGAGCGGTTCTTC.